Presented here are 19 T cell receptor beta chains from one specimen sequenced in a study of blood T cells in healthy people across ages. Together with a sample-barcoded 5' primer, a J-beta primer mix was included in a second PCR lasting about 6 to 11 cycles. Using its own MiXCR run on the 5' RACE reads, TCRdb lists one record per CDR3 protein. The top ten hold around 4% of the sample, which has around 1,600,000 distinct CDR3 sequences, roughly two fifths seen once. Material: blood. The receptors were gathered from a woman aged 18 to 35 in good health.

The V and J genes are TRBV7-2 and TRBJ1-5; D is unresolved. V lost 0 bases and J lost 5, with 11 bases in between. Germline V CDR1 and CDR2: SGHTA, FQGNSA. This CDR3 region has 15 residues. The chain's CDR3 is CASSLAAGSYQPQHF. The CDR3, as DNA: TGTGCCAGCAGCTTAGCCGCAGGCAGCTATCAGCCCCAGCATTTT.

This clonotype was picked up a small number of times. CDR3 sequence reads: CASSLSRTLWDEQYF. DNA of the CDR3: TGTGCCAGCAGCTTATCCCGCACCCTTTGGGACGAGCAGTACTTC. V is TRBV7-2 and J is TRBJ2-7, with D unclear. Germline CDR1 reads SGHTA; CDR2 reads FQGNSA. This CDR3 spans 15 amino acids. Trimming took off 2 bases at V and 5 bases at J, with 16 bases between the two ends. The entire variable domain, with the rest obtained from reference TRBV7-2 and TRBJ2-7, is as follows: GAGVSQSPSNKVTEKGKDVELRCDPISGHTALYWYRQSLGQGLEFLIYFQGNSAPDKSGLPSDRFSAERTGGSVSTLTIQRTQQEDSAVYLCASSLSRTLWDEQYFGPGTRLTVT.

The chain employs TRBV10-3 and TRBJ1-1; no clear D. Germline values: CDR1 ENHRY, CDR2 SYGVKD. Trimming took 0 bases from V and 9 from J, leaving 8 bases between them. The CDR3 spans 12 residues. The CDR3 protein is CAISESFQKAFF. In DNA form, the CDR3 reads TGTGCCATCAGTGAGTCGTTTCAGAAAGCTTTCTTT.

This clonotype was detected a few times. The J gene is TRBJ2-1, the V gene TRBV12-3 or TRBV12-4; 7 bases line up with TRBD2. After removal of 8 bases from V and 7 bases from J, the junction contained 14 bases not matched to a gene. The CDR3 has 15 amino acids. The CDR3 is CASSNAGRVWNEQFF. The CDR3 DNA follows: TGTGCCAGCTCCAATGCAGGGAGGGTGTGGAATGAGCAGTTCTTC.

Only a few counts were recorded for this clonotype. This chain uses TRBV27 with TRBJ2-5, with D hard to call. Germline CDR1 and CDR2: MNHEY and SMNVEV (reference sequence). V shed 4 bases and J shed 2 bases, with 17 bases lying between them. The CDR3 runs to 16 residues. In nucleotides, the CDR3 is TGTGCCAGCAGTTCCTCGGTTGCTGGGCCGCAAGAGACCCAGTACTTC. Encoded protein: CASSSSVAGPQETQYF.

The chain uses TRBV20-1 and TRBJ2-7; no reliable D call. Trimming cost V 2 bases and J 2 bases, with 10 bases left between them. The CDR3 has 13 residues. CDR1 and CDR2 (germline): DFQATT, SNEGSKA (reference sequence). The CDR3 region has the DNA TGCAGTGCTAGATCCCCTGACACCTACGAGCAGTACTTC. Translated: CSARSPDTYEQYF.

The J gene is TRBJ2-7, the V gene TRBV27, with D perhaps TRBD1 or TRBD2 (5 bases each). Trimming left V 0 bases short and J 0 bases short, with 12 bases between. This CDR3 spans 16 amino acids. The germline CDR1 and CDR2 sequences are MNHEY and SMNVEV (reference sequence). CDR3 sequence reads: CASSLSAGTASYEQYF. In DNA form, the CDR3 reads TGTGCCAGCAGTTTATCAGCCGGGACGGCCTCCTACGAGCAGTACTTC.

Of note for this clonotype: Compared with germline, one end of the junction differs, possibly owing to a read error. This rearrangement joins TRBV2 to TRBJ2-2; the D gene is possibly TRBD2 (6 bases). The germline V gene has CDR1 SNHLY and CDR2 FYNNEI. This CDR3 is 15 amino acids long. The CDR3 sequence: CASSVLASNTGEQFF. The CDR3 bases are TGTGCCAGCAGTGTACTAGCCTCGAACACCGGGGAGCAGTTTTTT.

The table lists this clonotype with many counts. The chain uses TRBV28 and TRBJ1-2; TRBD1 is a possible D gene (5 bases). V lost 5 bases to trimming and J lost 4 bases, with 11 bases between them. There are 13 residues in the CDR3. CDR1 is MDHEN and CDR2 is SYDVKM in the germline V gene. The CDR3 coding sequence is TGTGCCAGCAGTCTACGACAGCTCTATGGCTACACCTTC. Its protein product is CASSLRQLYGYTF.

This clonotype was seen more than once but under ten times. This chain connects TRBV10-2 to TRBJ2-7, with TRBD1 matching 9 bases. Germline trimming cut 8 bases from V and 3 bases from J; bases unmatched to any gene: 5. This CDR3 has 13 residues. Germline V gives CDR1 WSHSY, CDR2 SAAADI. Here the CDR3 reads CASGRDRDYEQYF. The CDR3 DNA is TGCGCCAGCGGCAGGGACAGGGACTACGAGCAGTACTTC.

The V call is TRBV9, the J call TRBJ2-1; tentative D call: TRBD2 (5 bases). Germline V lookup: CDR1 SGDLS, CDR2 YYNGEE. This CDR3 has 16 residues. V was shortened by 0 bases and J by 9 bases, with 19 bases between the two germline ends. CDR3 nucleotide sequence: TGTGCCAGCAGCGTAGGGTCTACGACAAACGAGGGTGAGCAGTTCTTC. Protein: CASSVGSTTNEGEQFF.

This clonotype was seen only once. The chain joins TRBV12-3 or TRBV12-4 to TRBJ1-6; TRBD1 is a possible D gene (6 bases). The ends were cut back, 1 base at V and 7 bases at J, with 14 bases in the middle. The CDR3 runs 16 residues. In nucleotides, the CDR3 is TGTGCCAGCAGTTTAGGTCGCATAGGGGGGAATTCACCCCTCCACTTT. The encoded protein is CASSLGRIGGNSPLHF.

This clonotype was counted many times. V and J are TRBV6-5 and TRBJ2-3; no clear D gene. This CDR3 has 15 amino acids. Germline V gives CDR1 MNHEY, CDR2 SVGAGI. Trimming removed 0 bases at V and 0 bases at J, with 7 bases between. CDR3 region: CASSYSMSSTDTQYF. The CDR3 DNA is TGTGCCAGCAGTTACTCGATGAGTAGCACAGATACGCAGTATTTT.

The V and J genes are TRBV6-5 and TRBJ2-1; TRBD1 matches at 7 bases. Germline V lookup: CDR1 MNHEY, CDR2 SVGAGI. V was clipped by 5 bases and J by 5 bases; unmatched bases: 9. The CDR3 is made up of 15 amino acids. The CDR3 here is CASSRNRDSDNEQFF. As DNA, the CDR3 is TGTGCCAGCAGTCGCAACCGGGACAGTGACAATGAGCAGTTCTTC.

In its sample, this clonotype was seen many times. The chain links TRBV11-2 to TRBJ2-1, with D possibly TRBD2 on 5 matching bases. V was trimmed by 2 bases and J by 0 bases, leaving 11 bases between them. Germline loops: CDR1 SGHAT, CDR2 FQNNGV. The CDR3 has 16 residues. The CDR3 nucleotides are TGTGCCAGCAGCTTATGGACTGCTCGCTCCTACAATGAGCAGTTCTTC. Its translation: CASSLWTARSYNEQFF. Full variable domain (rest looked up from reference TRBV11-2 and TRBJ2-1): EAGVAQSPRYKIIEKRQSVAFWCNPISGHATLYWYQQILGQGPKLLIQFQNNGVVDDSQLPKDRFSAERLKGVDSTLKIQPAKLEDSAVYLCASSLWTARSYNEQFFGPGTRLTVL.

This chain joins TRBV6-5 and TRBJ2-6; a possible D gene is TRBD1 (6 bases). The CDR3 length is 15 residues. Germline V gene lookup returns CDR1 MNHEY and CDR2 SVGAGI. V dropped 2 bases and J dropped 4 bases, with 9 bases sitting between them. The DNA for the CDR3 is TGTGCCAGCAGTTACAGGGGGTACGGGGCCAACGTCCTGACTTTC. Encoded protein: CASSYRGYGANVLTF.

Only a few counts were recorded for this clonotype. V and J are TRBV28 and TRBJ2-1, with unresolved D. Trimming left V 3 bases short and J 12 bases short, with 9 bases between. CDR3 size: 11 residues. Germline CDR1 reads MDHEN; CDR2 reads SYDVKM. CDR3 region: CASSLREVQFF. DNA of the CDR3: TGTGCCAGCAGTTTGAGAGAGGTGCAGTTCTTC.

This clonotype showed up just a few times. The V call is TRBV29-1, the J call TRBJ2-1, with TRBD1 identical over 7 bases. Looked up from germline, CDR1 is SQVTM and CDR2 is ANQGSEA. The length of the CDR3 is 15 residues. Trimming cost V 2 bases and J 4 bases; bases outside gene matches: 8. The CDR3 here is CSVELVGQNYNEQFF. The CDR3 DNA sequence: TGCAGCGTTGAATTAGTGGGACAGAATTACAATGAGCAGTTCTTC.

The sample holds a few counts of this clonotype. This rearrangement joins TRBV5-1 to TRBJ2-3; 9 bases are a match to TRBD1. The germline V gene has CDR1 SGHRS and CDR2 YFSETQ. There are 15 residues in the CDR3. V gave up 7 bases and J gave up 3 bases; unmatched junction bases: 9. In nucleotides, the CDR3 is TGCGCCAGCCGCGACGGACAGGGGATTACAGATACGCAGTATTTT. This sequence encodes CASRDGQGITDTQYF.